This T cell receptor (beta chain) originates from a study of blood T cell repertoires in COVID-19. Study as a whole: Spain, Italy and the United States supplied samples that represented acute and convalescent COVID-19.

Clones were read by immunoSEQ multiplex PCR, and TCRdb kept only the in-frame ones, dropping some. The repertoire holds some 130,000 clones, with around 86% as singletons. Enrolled through a virtual design, the participants were between 18 and 89 years of age and came from 24 US areas. Participant reports of clinical history set cohort assignment. Two negative PCRs, clearance, or symptom resolution had been documented for recovered Cohort 3 donors. There are 15 residues in the CDR3. Germline V gives CDR1 MNHEY, CDR2 SVGAGI. V trimming: 0 bases; J trimming: 0 bases; junction bases outside the gene matches: 0.

Sequences were obtained from PBMCs or T cells enriched from blood (not recorded which). V usage is TRBV6-5 and J usage is TRBJ2-7; 9 nucleotides agree with TRBD2. This sequence originates from a man under 40 who had recovered from COVID-19. The chain's CDR3 is CASSYSSGSSYEQYF. For the CDR3, the DNA is TGTGCCAGCAGTTACTCTAGCGGGAGCTCCTACGAGCAGTACTTC.